This T cell receptor beta chain derives from a study of PD-1 blockade in classical Hodgkin lymphoma. Sequenced by immunoSEQ multiplex PCR; TCRdb stores in-frame clones only, minus some. The sample lists 13,000 or so clones; 70% to 85% were seen once. Specified time point: cycle 4 day 1 (C4D1), after about 6 weeks of nivolumab. Relapse was seen in all patients after autologous stem cell transplantation, and brentuximab vedotin exposure was variable. Researchers used magnetic negative selection to pull out pure CD4+ T cells from thawed PBMCs. The CDR3 is made up of 14 amino acids. Trimming took 0 bases from V and 1 from J, leaving 6 bases between them. Germline CDR1 reads KGHSH; CDR2 reads LQKENI.

This chain uses TRBV18 with TRBJ1-2, with D uncertain. The sequence was obtained from a human donor with classical Hodgkin lymphoma. The sample consisted of CD4+ T cells from blood, taken before the fourth cycle of nivolumab. The CDR3 here is CASSPPALNYGYTF. The CDR3 bases are TGTGCCAGCTCACCACCGGCCCTTAACTATGGCTACACCTTC.